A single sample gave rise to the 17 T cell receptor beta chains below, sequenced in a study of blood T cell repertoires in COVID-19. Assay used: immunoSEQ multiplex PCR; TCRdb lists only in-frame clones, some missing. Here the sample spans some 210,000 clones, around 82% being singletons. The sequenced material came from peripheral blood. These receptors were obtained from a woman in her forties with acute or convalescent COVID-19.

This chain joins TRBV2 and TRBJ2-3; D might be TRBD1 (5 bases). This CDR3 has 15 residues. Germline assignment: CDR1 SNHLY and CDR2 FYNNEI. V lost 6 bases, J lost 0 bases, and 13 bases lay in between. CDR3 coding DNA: TGTGCCAGCAGCGACAGACCCTCTAGCACAGATACGCAGTATTTT. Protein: CASSDRPSSTDTQYF.

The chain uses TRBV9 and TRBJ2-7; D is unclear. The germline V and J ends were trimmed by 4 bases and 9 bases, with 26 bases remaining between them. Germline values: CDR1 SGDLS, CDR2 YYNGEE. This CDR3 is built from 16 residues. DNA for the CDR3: TGTGCCAGCAGCCCATCCAACCTGGTTCCAAGCGCCGCGCAGTACTTC. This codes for CASSPSNLVPSAAQYF. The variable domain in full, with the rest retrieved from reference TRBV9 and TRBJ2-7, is DSGVTQTPKHLITATGQRVTLRCSPRSGDLSVYWYQQSLDQGLQFLIQYYNGEERAKGNILERFSAQQFPDLHSELNLSSLELGDSALYFCASSPSNLVPSAAQYFGPGTRLTVT.

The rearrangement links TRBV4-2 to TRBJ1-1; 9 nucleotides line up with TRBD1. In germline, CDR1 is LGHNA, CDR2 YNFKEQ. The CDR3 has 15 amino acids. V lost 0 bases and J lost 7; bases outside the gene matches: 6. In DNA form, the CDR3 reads TGTGCCAGCAGCCAAGATAACAGGGGGCTCGGTGAAGCTTTCTTT. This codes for CASSQDNRGLGEAFF.

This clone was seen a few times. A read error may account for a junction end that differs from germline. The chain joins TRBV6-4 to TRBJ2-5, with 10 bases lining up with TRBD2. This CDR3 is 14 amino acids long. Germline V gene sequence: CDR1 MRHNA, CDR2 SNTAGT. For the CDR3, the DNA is TGTGCCAGCAGTGAAGAGCTAGCGGGGGCCCCCTCGCACTTC. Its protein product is CASSEELAGAPSHF.

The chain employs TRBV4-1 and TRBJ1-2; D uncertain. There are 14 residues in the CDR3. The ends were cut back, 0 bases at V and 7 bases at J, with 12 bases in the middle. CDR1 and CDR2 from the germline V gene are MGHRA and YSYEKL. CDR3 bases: TGCGCCAGCAGCCAAGATGGCGTTTCGGGTGGCTACACCTTC. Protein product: CASSQDGVSGGYTF.

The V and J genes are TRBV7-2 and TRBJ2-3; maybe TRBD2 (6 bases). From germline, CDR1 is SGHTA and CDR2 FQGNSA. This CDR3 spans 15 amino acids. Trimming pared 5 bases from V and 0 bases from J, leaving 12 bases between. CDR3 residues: CASSPRRGSTDTQYF. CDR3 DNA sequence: TGTGCCAGCAGCCCCCGGCGGGGAAGCACAGATACGCAGTATTTT.

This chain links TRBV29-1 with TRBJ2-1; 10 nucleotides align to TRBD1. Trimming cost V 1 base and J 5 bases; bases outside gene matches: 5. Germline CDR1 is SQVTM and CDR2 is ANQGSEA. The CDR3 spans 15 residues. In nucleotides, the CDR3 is TGCAGCGTTGAAGGGGGACAGGGGAGGGACAATGAGCAGTTCTTC. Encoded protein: CSVEGGQGRDNEQFF.

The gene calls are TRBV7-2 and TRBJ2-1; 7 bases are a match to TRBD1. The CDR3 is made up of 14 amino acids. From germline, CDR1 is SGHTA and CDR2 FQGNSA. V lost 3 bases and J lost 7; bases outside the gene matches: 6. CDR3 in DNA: TGTGCCAGCAGCTTTCGACAGGGTGGAAATGAGCAGTTCTTC. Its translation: CASSFRQGGNEQFF.

CDR3 protein: CASSPRQTDTQYF. Here the CDR3 DNA reads TGTGCCAGCAGCCCTCGACAGACAGATACGCAGTATTTT. This chain links TRBV7-6 with TRBJ2-3; the D gene is possibly TRBD1 (5 bases). Germline V gives CDR1 SGHVS, CDR2 FNYEAQ. CDR3 length equals 13 residues. Trimming took 5 bases from V and 3 from J, leaving 9 bases between them.

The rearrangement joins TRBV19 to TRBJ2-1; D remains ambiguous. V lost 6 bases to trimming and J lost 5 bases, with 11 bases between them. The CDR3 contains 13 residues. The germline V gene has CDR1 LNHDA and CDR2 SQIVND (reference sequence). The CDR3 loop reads CASSRGWNNEQFF. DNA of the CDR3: TGTGCCAGTAGCCGCGGCTGGAACAATGAGCAGTTCTTC.

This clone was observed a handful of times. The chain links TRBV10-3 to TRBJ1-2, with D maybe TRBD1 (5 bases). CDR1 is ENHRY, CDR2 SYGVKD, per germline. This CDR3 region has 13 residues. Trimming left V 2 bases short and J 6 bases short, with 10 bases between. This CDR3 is CAISEGGRHGYTF. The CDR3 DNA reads TGTGCCATCAGTGAGGGGGGGAGGCATGGCTACACCTTC.

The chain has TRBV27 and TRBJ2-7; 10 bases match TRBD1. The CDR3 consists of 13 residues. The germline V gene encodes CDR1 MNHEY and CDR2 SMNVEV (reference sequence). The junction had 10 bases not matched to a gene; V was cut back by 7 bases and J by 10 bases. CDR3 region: CASKGTGVTGQYF. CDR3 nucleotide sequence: TGTGCCAGCAAGGGGACAGGGGTGACGGGACAGTACTTC.

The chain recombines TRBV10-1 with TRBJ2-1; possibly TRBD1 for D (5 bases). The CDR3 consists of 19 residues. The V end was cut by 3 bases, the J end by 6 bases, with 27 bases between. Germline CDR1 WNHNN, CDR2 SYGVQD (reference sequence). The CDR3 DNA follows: TGCGCCAGCAGTGATTTCACCCGCAGGGTCTCCGTCTGGGGCAATGAGCAGTTCTTC. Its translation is CASSDFTRRVSVWGNEQFF.

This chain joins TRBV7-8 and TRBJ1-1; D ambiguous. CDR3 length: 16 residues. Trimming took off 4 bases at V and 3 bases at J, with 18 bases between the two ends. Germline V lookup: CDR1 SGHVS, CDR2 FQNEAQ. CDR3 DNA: TGTGCCAGCAGCTCCGTCCCCGAAGCCCTGGACACTGAAGCTTTCTTT. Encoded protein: CASSSVPEALDTEAFF.

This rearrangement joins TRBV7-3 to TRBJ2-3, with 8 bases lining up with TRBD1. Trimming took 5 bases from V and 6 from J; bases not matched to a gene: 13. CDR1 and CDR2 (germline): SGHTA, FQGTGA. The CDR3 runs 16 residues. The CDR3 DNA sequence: TGTGCCAGCAGCGTAGGACAGGGCCGCTGGCCCGATACGCAGTATTTT. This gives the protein CASSVGQGRWPDTQYF.

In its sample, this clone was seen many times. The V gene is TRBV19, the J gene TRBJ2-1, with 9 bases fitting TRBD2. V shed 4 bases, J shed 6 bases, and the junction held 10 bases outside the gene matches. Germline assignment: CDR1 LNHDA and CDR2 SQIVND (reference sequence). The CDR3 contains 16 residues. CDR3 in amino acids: CASSTRGGASGNEQFF. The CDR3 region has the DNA TGTGCCAGTAGTACGCGCGGGGGGGCCTCGGGCAATGAGCAGTTCTTC.

Here the CDR3 DNA reads TGTGCCAGTAGGCCGGGACAGGGGGTCGACGAGCAGTACTTC. Encoded protein: CASRPGQGVDEQYF. The chain couples TRBV19 to TRBJ2-7, with TRBD1 matching 11 bases. The V gene's germline CDR1 is LNHDA and CDR2 SQIVND (reference sequence). This CDR3 has 14 residues. J was trimmed by 5 bases and V by 6 bases; bases with no gene match: 6.